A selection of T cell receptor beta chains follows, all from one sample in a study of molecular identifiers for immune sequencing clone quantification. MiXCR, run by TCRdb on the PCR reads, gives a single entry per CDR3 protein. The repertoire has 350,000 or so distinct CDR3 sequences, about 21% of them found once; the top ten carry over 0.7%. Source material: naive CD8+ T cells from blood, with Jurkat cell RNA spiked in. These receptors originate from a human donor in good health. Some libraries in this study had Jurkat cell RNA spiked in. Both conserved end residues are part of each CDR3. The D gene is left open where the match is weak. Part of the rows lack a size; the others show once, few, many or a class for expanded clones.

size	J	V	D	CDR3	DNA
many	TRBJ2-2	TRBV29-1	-	CSVGRGDTGELFF	TGCAGCGTTGGCAGGGGAGACACCGGGGAGCTGTTTTTT
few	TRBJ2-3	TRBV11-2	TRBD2	CASSFVGTSATDTQYF	TGTGCCAGCAGCTTTGTCGGGACTAGCGCAACAGATACGCAGTATTTT
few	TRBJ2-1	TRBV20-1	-	CSARDLTESSYNEQFF	TGCAGTGCTAGAGACCTGACGGAGAGCTCCTACAATGAGCAGTTCTTC
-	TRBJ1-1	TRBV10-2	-	CASSEPPSTEAFF	TGCGCCAGCAGTGAGCCCCCCTCCACTGAAGCTTTCTTT
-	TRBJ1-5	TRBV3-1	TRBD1	CASSPNPGQGNQPRHF	TGTGCCAGCAGCCCAAACCCGGGACAGGGGAATCAGCCCCGGCATTTT
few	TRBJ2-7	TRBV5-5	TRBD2	CASSLAAVDGTSPYEQYF	TGTGCCAGCAGCTTGGCCGCAGTCGACGGGACTAGTCCCTACGAGCAGTACTTC
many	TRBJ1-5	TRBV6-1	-	CASSGMQPQHF	TGTGCCAGCAGTGGGATGCAGCCCCAGCATTTT
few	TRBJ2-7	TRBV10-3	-	CAISDPGQGNEQYF	TGTGCCATCAGTGATCCGGGGCAAGGGAACGAGCAGTACTTC
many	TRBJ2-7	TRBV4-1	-	CASSPLPSLTYEQYF	TGCGCCAGCAGCCCCTTGCCCTCCCTAACCTACGAGCAGTACTTC
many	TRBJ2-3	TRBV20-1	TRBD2	CSARDGLAGGDTQYF	TGCAGTGCTAGAGATGGCCTAGCGGGAGGAGATACGCAGTATTTT
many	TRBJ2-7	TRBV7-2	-	CASSYRPRGGYEQYF	TGTGCCAGCAGCTACCGCCCCCGAGGGGGATACGAGCAGTACTTC
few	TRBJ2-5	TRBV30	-	CACLTGAFEETQYF	TGTGCCTGCCTCACCGGGGCATTTGAGGAGACCCAGTACTTC
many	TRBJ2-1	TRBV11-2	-	CASSLEAVYNEQFF	TGTGCCAGCAGCTTAGAGGCGGTATACAATGAGCAGTTCTTC
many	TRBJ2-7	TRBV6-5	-	CASSYLGVGEQYF	TGTGCCAGCAGTTACCTAGGGGTAGGCGAGCAGTACTTC
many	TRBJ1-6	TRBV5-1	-	CASSLEVVSSYNSPLHF	TGCGCCAGCAGCTTGGAAGTAGTAAGCTCCTATAATTCACCCCTCCACTTT
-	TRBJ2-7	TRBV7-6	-	CASSLKWGEGAEQYF	TGTGCCAGCAGCTTAAAATGGGGGGAAGGGGCCGAGCAGTACTTC
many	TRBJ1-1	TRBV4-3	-	CASSQDTGSEAFF	TGCGCCAGCAGCCAAGATACAGGGTCTGAAGCTTTCTTT
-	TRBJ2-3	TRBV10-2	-	CASSWMGAGADTQYF	TGCGCCAGCAGTTGGATGGGGGCCGGGGCAGATACGCAGTATTTT
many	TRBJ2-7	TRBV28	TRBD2	CASLGLAAYERYF	TGTGCCAGTCTGGGACTAGCGGCTTACGAGCGGTACTTC
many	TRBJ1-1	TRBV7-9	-	CASTTGTSTEAFF	TGTGCCAGCACTACCGGGACATCCACTGAAGCTTTCTTT
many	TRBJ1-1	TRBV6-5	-	CASSRTGSAEAFF	TGTGCCAGCAGTCGTACAGGGAGCGCTGAAGCTTTCTTT
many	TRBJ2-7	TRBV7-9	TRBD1	CASSLAQGDSYEQYF	TGTGCCAGCAGCTTAGCACAGGGGGACTCCTACGAGCAGTACTTC
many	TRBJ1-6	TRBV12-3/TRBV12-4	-	CASTLGGGSPLHF	TGTGCCAGCACCCTCGGGGGAGGTTCACCCCTCCACTTT
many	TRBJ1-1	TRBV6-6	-	CASSYTGTEAFF	TGCGCCAGCAGTTACACGGGCACTGAAGCTTTCTTT
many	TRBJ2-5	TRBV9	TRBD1	CASSVDWSGGFETQYF	TGTGCCAGCAGCGTAGATTGGTCAGGGGGTTTCGAGACCCAGTACTTC
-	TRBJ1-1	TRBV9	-	CASSVGTDNTEAFF	TGTGCCAGCAGCGTAGGGACGGATAACACTGAAGCTTTCTTT
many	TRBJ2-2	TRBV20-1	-	CSARDQGEDTGELFF	TGCAGTGCTAGAGATCAGGGGGAGGACACCGGGGAGCTGTTTTTT
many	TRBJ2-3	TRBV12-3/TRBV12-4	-	CASRVGRTDTQCF	TGTGCCAGCCGAGTGGGACGAACAGATACGCAGTGTTTT
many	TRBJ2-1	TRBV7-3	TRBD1	CASSVGQSSYNEQFF	TGTGCCAGCAGCGTGGGACAGAGCTCCTACAATGAGCAGTTCTTC
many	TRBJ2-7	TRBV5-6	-	CASSYGTTTYEQYF	TGTGCCAGCAGCTACGGGACCACTACCTACGAGCAGTACTTC
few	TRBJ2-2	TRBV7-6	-	CASSLIIRDSLNTGELFF	TGTGCCAGCAGCTTGATCATCCGGGACTCCCTTAACACCGGGGAGCTGTTTTTT
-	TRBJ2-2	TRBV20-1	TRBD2	CSASGLAGVSGELLF	TGCAGTGCTAGCGGACTAGCGGGAGTGTCCGGGGAGCTGCTTTTT
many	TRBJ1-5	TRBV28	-	CASSFVISSNQPQHF	TGTGCCAGCAGTTTTGTTATCAGTAGCAATCAGCCCCAGCATTTT
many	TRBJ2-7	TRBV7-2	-	CASSLYFSASYEQYF	TGTGCCAGCAGCTTATACTTTTCAGCGTCCTACGAGCAGTACTTC
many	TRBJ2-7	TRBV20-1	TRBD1	CSARSKRDSTYEQYF	TGCAGTGCTAGATCCAAAAGGGACAGTACCTACGAGCAGTACTTC
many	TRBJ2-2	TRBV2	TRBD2	CAMAGTSGMDRTGELFF	TGTGCCATGGCGGGGACTAGCGGGATGGATCGGACCGGGGAGCTGTTTTTT
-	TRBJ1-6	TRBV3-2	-	CASSQESRRRHYNSPLHF	TGTGCCAGCAGCCAAGAATCCCGCCGACGGCACTATAATTCACCCCTCCACTTT
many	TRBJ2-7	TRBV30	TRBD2	CAWFSGGYEQYF	TGTGCCTGGTTTAGCGGGGGATACGAGCAGTACTTC
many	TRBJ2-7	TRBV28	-	CASSVQGSSYEQYF	TGTGCCAGCAGTGTACAGGGAAGCTCCTACGAGCAGTACTTC
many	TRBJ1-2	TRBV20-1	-	CSARDPTAIYGYTF	TGCAGTGCTAGAGATCCGACGGCAATCTATGGCTACACCTTC